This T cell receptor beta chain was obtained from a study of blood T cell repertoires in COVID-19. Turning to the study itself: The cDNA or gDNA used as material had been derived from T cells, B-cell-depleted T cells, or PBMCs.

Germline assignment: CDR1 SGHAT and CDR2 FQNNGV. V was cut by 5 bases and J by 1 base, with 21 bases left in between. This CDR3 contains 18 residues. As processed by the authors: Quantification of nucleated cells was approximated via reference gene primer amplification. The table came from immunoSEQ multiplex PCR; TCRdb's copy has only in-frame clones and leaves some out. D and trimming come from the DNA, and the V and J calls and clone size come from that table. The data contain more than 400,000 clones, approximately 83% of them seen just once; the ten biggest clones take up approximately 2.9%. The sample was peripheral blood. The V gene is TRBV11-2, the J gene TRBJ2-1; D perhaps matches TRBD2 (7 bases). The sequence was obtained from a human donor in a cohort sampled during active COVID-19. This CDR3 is CASSQRGVASGSYNEQFF. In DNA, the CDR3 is TGTGCCAGCAGCCAAAGGGGGGTGGCTAGCGGATCCTACAATGAGCAGTTCTTC.